The rows below give T cell receptor beta chains drawn from one sample of a study of blood T cell repertoires in COVID-19. The table came from immunoSEQ multiplex PCR; TCRdb's copy has only in-frame clones and leaves some out. The sample consists of some 66,000 clones, roughly 92% of them appearing once. The sequencing sample was made of peripheral blood. All receptors come from a man in his sixties or seventies with active COVID-19. CDR3s include the opening cysteine and the closing phenylalanine or tryptophan. The D gene is left open where the match is weak. A row's size may be missing; if present it is once, few, many or a size class.

D | size | J | V | CDR3 | DNA
TRBD1 | - | TRBJ2-1 | TRBV7-9 | CASSFTGGGEQFF | TGTGCCAGCAGCTTTACAGGGGGCGGTGAGCAGTTCTTC
- | - | TRBJ1-1 | TRBV15 | CATSRPTGLNTEAFF | TGTGCCACCAGCAGGCCCACAGGACTGAACACTGAAGCTTTCTTT
TRBD1 | once | TRBJ1-1 | TRBV5-1 | CASSLAPDSTGVVTEAFF | TGCGCCAGCAGCTTGGCGCCGGACTCGACAGGGGTGGTCACTGAAGCTTTCTTT
- | - | TRBJ2-4 | TRBV18 | CASSPPDIPRAKNIQYF | TGTGCCAGCTCACCACCGGATATTCCTAGGGCCAAAAACATTCAGTACTTC
TRBD2 | - | TRBJ2-1 | TRBV27 | CASSLSASGGLYNEQFF | TGTGCCAGCAGTTTATCGGCTAGCGGGGGTCTGTACAATGAGCAGTTCTTC
TRBD1 | - | TRBJ2-3 | TRBV5-4 | CASSPVGTGSTDTQYF | TGTGCCAGCAGCCCAGTCGGGACAGGAAGCACAGATACGCAGTATTTT
- | - | TRBJ1-1 | TRBV6-6 | CASGDSINTEAFF | TGTGCCAGCGGCGACAGTATTAACACTGAAGCTTTCTTT
- | - | TRBJ2-5 | TRBV2 | CASSDRTVQETQYF | TGTGCCAGCAGTGACCGGACTGTCCAAGAGACCCAGTACTTC
TRBD1 | - | TRBJ1-2 | TRBV29-1 | CSVTTGGYGYTF | TGCAGCGTTACCACAGGGGGCTATGGCTACACCTTC
TRBD2 | once | TRBJ2-2 | TRBV10-3 | CAISDRTSGGQNTGELFF | TGTGCCATCAGTGATCGGACTAGCGGGGGTCAGAACACCGGGGAGCTGTTTTTT
TRBD2 | once | TRBJ2-7 | TRBV10-1 | CASSVGLAAYEQYF | TGCGCCAGCAGTGTTGGACTAGCGGCCTACGAGCAGTACTTC
- | - | TRBJ2-3 | TRBV4-2 | CASSQDQALGTDTQYF | TGTGCCAGCAGCCAAGATCAGGCCCTGGGCACAGATACGCAGTATTTT
TRBD1 | - | TRBJ2-2 | TRBV7-6 | CASSLTGGGGTGELFF | TGTGCCAGCAGCTTAACAGGGGGCGGCGGCACCGGGGAGCTGTTTTTT
- | once | TRBJ2-2 | TRBV25-1 | CASSEPGDTGELFF | TGTGCCAGCAGTGAACCCGGGGACACCGGGGAGCTGTTTTTT
- | - | TRBJ2-1 | TRBV20-1 | CSASGQDAEQFF | TGCAGTGCTAGTGGCCAGGATGCTGAGCAGTTCTTC
TRBD1 | - | TRBJ1-5 | TRBV2 | CASSKNTGTGNQPQHF | TGTGCCAGCAGTAAAAACACCGGGACAGGTAATCAGCCCCAGCATTTT
- | once | TRBJ1-3 | TRBV25-1 | CASSDKGDGLSGNTIYF | TGTGCCAGCAGTGATAAGGGAGACGGTCTCTCTGGAAACACCATATATTTT